The 24 T cell receptor beta chains reported below all come from one sample, sequenced in a study of blood T cell repertoires in COVID-19. Profiling relied on immunoSEQ multiplex PCR, and the TCRdb table lists in-frame clones only, not all of them. The sample lists some 120,000 clones; just over 70% were seen once. Sequenced input: peripheral blood. The receptors derive from a human donor with acute or convalescent COVID-19. The donor label of this sample is uncertain.

The V call is TRBV3-1 (or the pseudogene TRBV3-2), the J call TRBJ1-2; TRBD1 matches 10 bases. V shed 4 bases, J shed 6 bases, and the junction held 8 bases outside the gene matches. The CDR3 runs to 15 residues. Looked up from germline, CDR1 is LGHDT and CDR2 is YNNKEL (reference sequence). The CDR3: CASSPRQGARDGYTF. Here the CDR3 DNA reads TGTGCCAGCAGCCCCCGACAGGGGGCGCGGGATGGCTACACCTTC.

There are a few counts of this clone. The chain employs TRBV11-2 and TRBJ2-1; D is unclear. The CDR3 extends over 13 amino acids. From germline, CDR1 is SGHAT and CDR2 FQNNGV. Trimming left V 8 bases short and J 5 bases short, with 13 bases between. In DNA form, the CDR3 reads TGTGCCAGCTCCGGTTGGAGACACAATGAGCAGTTCTTC. The encoded protein is CASSGWRHNEQFF. Together with reference TRBV11-2 and TRBJ2-1, the CDR3 gives the full variable domain: EAGVAQSPRYKIIEKRQSVAFWCNPISGHATLYWYQQILGQGPKLLIQFQNNGVVDDSQLPKDRFSAERLKGVDSTLKIQPAKLEDSAVYLCASSGWRHNEQFFGPGTRLTVL.

The chain is built from TRBV7-6 and TRBJ2-2, with TRBD2 as a possible D gene (6 bases). From germline, CDR1 is SGHVS and CDR2 FNYEAQ. V was cut by 2 bases and J by 0 bases, with 10 bases left in between. The CDR3 loop spans 16 amino acids. The CDR3 protein is CASSLFPGANTGELFF. In DNA form, the CDR3 reads TGTGCCAGCAGCTTATTCCCGGGGGCGAACACCGGGGAGCTGTTTTTT.

This clone came up a few times. The gene calls are TRBV19 and TRBJ1-4; 7 bases match TRBD1. Germline loops: CDR1 LNHDA, CDR2 SQIVND (reference sequence). This CDR3 spans 14 amino acids. V trimming: 6 bases; J trimming: 4 bases; junction bases outside the gene matches: 5. The chain's CDR3 is CASSGQAINEKLFF. The CDR3 region has the DNA TGTGCCAGTAGCGGACAGGCCATTAATGAAAAACTGTTTTTT.

The chain joins TRBV20-1 to TRBJ2-5; 8 bases fit TRBD2. This CDR3 is 13 amino acids long. V lost 3 bases and J lost 5; bases outside the gene matches: 5. Germline CDR1 DFQATT, CDR2 SNEGSKA (reference sequence). Here the CDR3 reads CSASRGGRETQYF. The CDR3 DNA sequence: TGCAGTGCTAGTCGGGGGGGCAGGGAGACCCAGTACTTC.

V usage is TRBV7-9 and J usage is TRBJ2-1; 8 nucleotides agree with TRBD2. CDR1 and CDR2 from the germline V gene are SEHNR and FQNEAQ (reference sequence). There are 15 residues in the CDR3. The junction had 7 bases not matched to a gene; V was cut back by 4 bases and J by 5 bases. CDR3 DNA: TGTGCCAGCAGCTACCCGGGGGGGCGGAACAATGAGCAGTTCTTC. This translates into CASSYPGGRNNEQFF.

This rearrangement joins TRBV5-1 to TRBJ1-6, with D possibly TRBD1 on 5 matching bases. CDR3 length equals 13 residues. With 6 bases removed from V and 14 bases from J, the gap between germline ends came to 18 bases. In germline, CDR1 is SGHRS, CDR2 YFSETQ. Here the CDR3 reads CASTRGEGFTLHF. The CDR3 DNA is TGCGCCAGCACCCGGGGGGAGGGTTTCACCCTCCACTTT. Variable domain in full (rest from reference TRBV5-1 and TRBJ1-6): KAGVTQTPRYLIKTRGQQVTLSCSPISGHRSVSWYQQTPGQGLQFLFEYFSETQRNKGNFPGRFSGRQFSNSRSEMNVSTLELGDSALYLCASTRGEGFTLHFGNGTRLTVT.

The V and J genes are TRBV18 and TRBJ1-1; D unclear. The V and J ends lost 2 bases and 1 base respectively, with 8 bases between them. This CDR3 is built from 14 residues. CDR1 is KGHSH and CDR2 is LQKENI in the germline V gene. Written as DNA, the CDR3 is TGTGCCAGCTCACCAGGCCAGAAGAACACTGAAGCTTTCTTT. It translates to CASSPGQKNTEAFF.

The chain is built from TRBV6-6 and TRBJ2-5; perhaps TRBD1 as D (6 bases). The V gene's germline CDR1 is MNHNY and CDR2 SVGAGI (reference sequence). The CDR3 sequence is 12 residues long. Trimming took off 8 bases at V and 2 bases at J, with 9 bases between the two ends. As DNA, the CDR3 is TGTGCCAGCGGGACATTACAAGAGACCCAGTACTTC. Protein: CASGTLQETQYF.

The chain uses TRBV5-6 and TRBJ2-2; TRBD1 agrees at 7 bases. The CDR3 extends over 18 amino acids. V lost 4 bases, J lost 0 bases, and 12 bases stayed unmatched. Germline values: CDR1 SGHDT, CDR2 YYEEEE. The CDR3 is CASSNRGVYSANTGELFF. DNA for the CDR3: TGTGCCAGCAGCAACAGGGGAGTGTATTCCGCGAACACCGGGGAGCTGTTTTTT. The full variable domain, rest sourced from reference TRBV5-6 and TRBJ2-2, is DAGVTQSPTHLIKTRGQQVTLRCSPKSGHDTVSWYQQALGQGPQFIFQYYEEEERQRGNFPDRFSGHQFPNYSSELNVNALLLGDSALYLCASSNRGVYSANTGELFFGEGSRLTVL.

The chain has TRBV6-5 and TRBJ1-5, with 8 nucleotides matching TRBD1. V lost 0 bases and J lost 7; bases outside the gene matches: 8. Germline assignment: CDR1 MNHEY and CDR2 SVGAGI. This CDR3 comprises 16 residues. The CDR3 DNA reads as TGTGCCAGCAGTTACTCTTCCCAGGGGGCTCGACAGCCCCAGCATTTT. Translated, it gives CASSYSSQGARQPQHF.

The gene calls are TRBV28 and TRBJ2-1; TRBD2 aligns across 8 bases. Trimming cost V 5 bases and J 1 base; bases outside gene matches: 7. The germline V gene has CDR1 MDHEN and CDR2 SYDVKM. The CDR3 spans 16 residues. CDR3 sequence (DNA): TGTGCCAGCAGTCCCTATAGCGGGGCATCCTACAATGAGCAGTTCTTC. Translating it yields CASSPYSGASYNEQFF.

V and J are TRBV30 and TRBJ1-2; no clear D gene. Deletions cut 3 bases from V and 4 bases from J, with 12 bases between. The germline V gene encodes CDR1 GTSNPN and CDR2 SVGIG (reference sequence). This CDR3 is 13 amino acids long. Written as DNA, the CDR3 is TGTGCCTGGAGGAGCGGAGGGTCCTATGGCTACACCTTC. Its protein is CAWRSGGSYGYTF.

The chain has TRBV18 and TRBJ2-7; the match to TRBD1 covers 9 bases. Germline assignment: CDR1 KGHSH and CDR2 LQKENI. Losses at the gene ends were 3 bases for V and 9 bases for J; bases not matched to a gene: 3. The CDR3 spans 12 residues. For the CDR3, the DNA is TGTGCCAGCTCACCGGGACAGGGTTTGCAGTACGTC. Its translation is CASSPGQGLQYV.

This clone occurred a few times. The J gene is TRBJ1-1, the V gene TRBV2; TRBD1 matches at 7 bases. CDR1 and CDR2 from the germline V gene are SNHLY and FYNNEI. The CDR3 has 14 residues. V gave up 6 bases and J gave up 3 bases; unmatched junction bases: 7. Here the CDR3 DNA reads TGTGCCAGCAGCAGGGACAGCCTATACACTGAAGCTTTCTTT. Translation gives CASSRDSLYTEAFF.

The chain is built from TRBV6-7 and TRBJ1-1; TRBD1 is a possible D gene (5 bases). TRBV6-7 is annotated as an ORF whose role is uncertain. There are 15 residues in the CDR3. V lost 7 bases and J 0 bases, leaving 15 bases between the germline ends. CDR3 DNA sequence: TGTGCCAGCACCCCATATCGGGGGATGAACACTGAAGCTTTCTTT. It codes for CASTPYRGMNTEAFF.

This clone was detected once. This chain links TRBV11-2 with TRBJ2-7; D may be TRBD2 (6 bases). Germline CDR1 is SGHAT and CDR2 is FQNNGV. This CDR3 has 14 residues. Deletions cut 1 base from V and 3 bases from J, with 10 bases between. CDR3 sequence: CASSLGAGFYEQYV. Here the CDR3 DNA reads TGTGCCAGCAGCTTAGGAGCGGGCTTCTACGAGCAGTACGTC.

Concerning this clone: The junction and the germline gene differ at one end; a read error may be behind it. The CDR3, as DNA: TGTGCCAGCAGATTAGACAGAAACACCATATATTTT. Protein product: CASRLDRNTIYF. The V gene is TRBV7-9, the J gene TRBJ1-3; D unclear. The CDR3 consists of 12 residues. CDR1 is SEHNR and CDR2 is FQNEAQ in the germline V gene (reference sequence).

The CDR3: CSASPGTGIGGNQPQHF. CDR3 DNA sequence: TGCAGTGCTAGTCCCGGGACAGGGATCGGCGGCAATCAGCCCCAGCATTTT. J is TRBJ1-5 and V is TRBV20-1, with TRBD1 matching 9 bases. This CDR3 comprises 17 residues. Losses at the gene ends were 3 bases for V and 2 bases for J; bases not matched to a gene: 11. The germline CDR1 and CDR2 sequences are DFQATT and SNEGSKA (reference sequence).

This clone was seen a few times. The chain uses TRBV6-5 and TRBJ1-4; possibly TRBD1 for D (5 bases). The germline V and J ends were trimmed by 6 bases and 2 bases, with 13 bases remaining between them. Germline lookup yields CDR1 MNHEY and CDR2 SVGAGI. The CDR3 has 15 residues. The CDR3 sequence: CASRGGGRTNEKLFF. CDR3 nucleotide sequence: TGTGCCAGCAGGGGGGGAGGGCGGACTAATGAAAAACTGTTTTTT.

This chain connects TRBV29-1 to TRBJ1-2; tentative D call: TRBD1 (5 bases). Trimming left V 3 bases short and J 4 bases short, with 12 bases between. Per the germline V gene, CDR1 is SQVTM and CDR2 is ANQGSEA. This CDR3 region has 13 residues. The CDR3, as DNA: TGCAGCGTTGAGGGGCCAGTCCGCTATGGCTACACCTTC. This encodes CSVEGPVRYGYTF.

The CDR3 DNA reads TGTGCCAGCAGCGCTAGCGAGAGCTACGAGCAGTACTTC. It is translated as CASSASESYEQYF. V is TRBV7-6 and J is TRBJ2-7; a possible D gene is TRBD2 (6 bases). Germline CDR1 and CDR2: SGHVS and FNYEAQ. The CDR3 spans 13 residues. Trimming pared 5 bases from V and 3 bases from J, leaving 11 bases between.

The CDR3 DNA reads as TGTGCCAGTAGTATCGACAGCCCCACAGATACGCAGTATTTT. It translates to CASSIDSPTDTQYF. The V call is TRBV19, the J call TRBJ2-3; tentative D call: TRBD1 (5 bases). V was clipped by 3 bases and J by 2 bases, with 9 bases between them. This CDR3 has 14 amino acids. CDR1 is LNHDA and CDR2 is SQIVND in the germline V gene (reference sequence). The entire variable domain, with the rest obtained from reference TRBV19 and TRBJ2-3, is as follows: DGGITQSPKYLFRKEGQNVTLSCEQNLNHDAMYWYRQDPGQGLRLIYYSQIVNDFQKGDIAEGYSVSREKKESFPLTVTSAQKNPTAFYLCASSIDSPTDTQYFGPGTRLTVL.

About this clone: One junction end does not reproduce the germline sequence, and a read error may be involved. This sample also contains other DNA sequences that code for the same CDR3. This chain connects TRBV7-3 to TRBJ2-2; 13 bases are a match to TRBD2. This CDR3 is 17 amino acids long. Germline lookup yields CDR1 SGHTA and CDR2 FQGTGA. CDR3 amino acids: CASSLKLAGGPPGELFF. The CDR3, as DNA: TGTGCCAGTAGCTTAAAACTAGCGGGGGGGCCGCCCGGGGAGCTGTTTTTT. Supplemented by reference TRBV7-3 and TRBJ2-2, the full variable domain reads GAGVSQTPSNKVTEKGKYVELRCDPISGHTALYWYRQSLGQGPEFLIYFQGTGAADDSGLPNDRFFAVRPEGSVSTLKIQRTERGDSAVYLCASSLKLAGGPPGELFFGEGSRLTVL.